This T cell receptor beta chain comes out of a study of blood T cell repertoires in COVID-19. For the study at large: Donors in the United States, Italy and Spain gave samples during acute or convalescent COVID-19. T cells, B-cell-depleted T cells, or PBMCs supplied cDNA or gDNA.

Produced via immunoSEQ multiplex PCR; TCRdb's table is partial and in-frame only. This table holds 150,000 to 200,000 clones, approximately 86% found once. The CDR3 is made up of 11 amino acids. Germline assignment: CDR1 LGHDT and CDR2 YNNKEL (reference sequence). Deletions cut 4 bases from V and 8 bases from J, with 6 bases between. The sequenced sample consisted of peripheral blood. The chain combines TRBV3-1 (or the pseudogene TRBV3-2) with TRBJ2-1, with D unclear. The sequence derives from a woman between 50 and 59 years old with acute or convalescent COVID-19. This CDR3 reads CASSRTDEQFF. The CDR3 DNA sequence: TGTGCCAGCAGCCGAACAGATGAGCAGTTCTTC.